The clone carrying this TCR beta chain has a handful of counts. The CDR3 end shows no conserved phenylalanine or tryptophan, and so a read error is likely. This CDR3 contains 13 residues. V was trimmed by 6 bases and J by 5 bases, leaving 13 bases between them. CDR1 and CDR2 (germline): LNHDA, SQIVND (reference sequence). The data are from a study of Graves' ophthalmopathy and Graves' hyperthyroidism. The authors amplified TCR beta CDR3 regions from RNA transcripts. The workflow started with a first-round RT-PCR run with HTBI primers and then moved on to a second-round multiplex PCR. Each CDR3 protein is one row after TCRdb ran MiXCR on the multiplex PCR reads. In the table there are hundreds of thousands of distinct CDR3 sequences, approximately 15% of which are singletons.

The gene calls are TRBV19 and TRBJ2-5, with D possibly matching TRBD2 (7 bases). The sample consisted of peripheral blood. The clonotype was recovered from a woman aged 18-35 years with stable Graves' hyperthyroidism. The CDR3, as DNA: TGTGCCAGTAGCCCGGGGGGCACGGAGACCCAGTACCTC. This translates into CASSPGGTETQYL.